The clone carrying this T cell receptor beta chain was seen a handful of times. This CDR3 spans 17 amino acids. Trimming took 3 bases from V and 5 from J; bases not matched to a gene: 8. Germline-derived CDR1 and CDR2 are MDHEN and SYDVKM. As processed by the authors: Amplification from reference gene primers served as the basis for estimated nucleated cell counts. Assay: immunoSEQ multiplex PCR; the TCRdb copy retains only in-frame clones and omits some. V, J and clone size derive from that table, while D and trimming were established from the DNA sequence. This table holds about 58,000 clones, around nine tenths found once. The data belong to a study of blood T cell repertoires in COVID-19. Study information: Sites across the United States, Italy and Spain contributed samples from acute and convalescent COVID-19. T cells, B-cell-depleted T cells, or PBMCs supplied cDNA or gDNA.

The sequenced sample was peripheral blood. V gene TRBV28 combines with J gene TRBJ1-6; TRBD1 matches at 9 bases. The sequence was collected from a woman in her forties or fifties with active or convalescent COVID-19. As DNA, the CDR3 is TGTGCCAGCAGTTTTAATCCCGGACAGGGGAATAATTCACCCCTCCACTTT. Its protein is CASSFNPGQGNNSPLHF.